Given below is one TCR beta chain in context. Antigen: not known. Positive CCR7 selection of CD45RO-negative cells yielded the naive CD8 cells, and terminally differentiated effector memory CD45RA+ cells were excluded. This specimen comes from a study of shared clonotypes between healthy human individuals. Study findings and constraints: Despite large depth, rarefaction showed incomplete sorted-subset sequencing.

V lost 0 bases and J 7 bases, leaving 9 bases between the germline ends. Germline CDR1 MGHRA, CDR2 YSYEKL. This CDR3 is built from 14 residues. TCRdb's table, derived via immunoSEQ multiplex PCR, lists solely in-frame clones and lacks some. The sample has about 590,000 clones; roughly 96% are singletons. The clonotype comes from a woman aged 25 to 39 in good health. The material sequenced was naive CD8+ T cells sorted from blood. The J gene is TRBJ2-2, the V gene TRBV4-1, with no clear D. CDR3: CASSQDSAFGELFF. CDR3 DNA sequence: TGCGCCAGCAGCCAAGACTCAGCGTTCGGGGAGCTGTTTTTT.